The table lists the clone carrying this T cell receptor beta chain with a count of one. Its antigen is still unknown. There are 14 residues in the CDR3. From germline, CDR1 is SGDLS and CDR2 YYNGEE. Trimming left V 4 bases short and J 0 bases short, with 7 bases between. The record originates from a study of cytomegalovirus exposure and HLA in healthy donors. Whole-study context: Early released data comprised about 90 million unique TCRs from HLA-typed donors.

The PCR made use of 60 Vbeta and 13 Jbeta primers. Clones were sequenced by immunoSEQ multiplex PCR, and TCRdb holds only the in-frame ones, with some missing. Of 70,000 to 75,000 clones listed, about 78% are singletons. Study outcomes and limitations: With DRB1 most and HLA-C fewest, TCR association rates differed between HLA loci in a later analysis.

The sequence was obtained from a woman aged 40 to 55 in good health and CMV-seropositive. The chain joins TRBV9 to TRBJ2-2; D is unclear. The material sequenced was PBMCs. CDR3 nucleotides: TGTGCCAGCAGCAGAACTACGAACACCGGGGAGCTGTTTTTT. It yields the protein CASSRTTNTGELFF.